This is a list of T cell receptor beta chains from one sample in a study of blood T cell repertoires in COVID-19. TCRdb's copy holds only in-frame clones and misses some; the assay was immunoSEQ multiplex PCR. The table lists 390,000 or so clones, 89% of them singletons. Sequencing used peripheral blood. These receptor sequences come from a woman in her 30s with COVID-19, enrolled during active disease. The conserved cysteine and the conserved F or W are not part of the CDR3 here. The order of the fields is J gene, V gene, D gene, CDR3 protein. A D gene is named only where the DNA matches it firmly.

J: TRBJ2-4
V: TRBV7-5
D: NA
CDR3: ARSLGCAADRKNIQY

J: TRBJ1-1
V: TRBV7-9
D: NA
CDR3: ASSLELRDTEAF

J: TRBJ1-5
V: TRBV4-1
D: NA
CDR3: ASSQDPDQPQH

J: TRBJ2-5
V: TRBV7-2
D: TRBD1
CDR3: ASSLNRGETQY

J: TRBJ1-5
V: TRBV3-1/TRBV3-2
D: TRBD1
CDR3: ASSPTLGQGGQPQH

J: TRBJ2-1
V: TRBV28
D: TRBD2
CDR3: ASSRDREERGLAGGNSNEQF

J: TRBJ2-1
V: TRBV19
D: TRBD2
CDR3: ASSALAVWNEQF

J: TRBJ2-2
V: TRBV11-2
D: TRBD1
CDR3: ASSQSTGVAGELF

J: TRBJ2-3
V: TRBV10-3
D: TRBD1
CDR3: AIGQGDTDTQY

J: TRBJ1-3
V: TRBV30
D: TRBD1
CDR3: AWGTGSSGNTIY

J: TRBJ2-2
V: TRBV10-3
D: NA
CDR3: AISLRTGTLNTGELF

J: TRBJ2-1
V: TRBV11-3
D: NA
CDR3: ASSLTYGFGAYNEQF

J: TRBJ2-5
V: TRBV7-9
D: NA
CDR3: ASSLELREETQY

J: TRBJ2-2
V: TRBV5-1
D: TRBD2
CDR3: ASSFGAGVTGELF

J: TRBJ1-3
V: TRBV6-1
D: NA
CDR3: ASSEAPPDRRNTIY

J: TRBJ1-6
V: TRBV2
D: TRBD1
CDR3: AGRIDRERPPLH

J: TRBJ1-3
V: TRBV9
D: NA
CDR3: ASSGWTSGNTIY

J: TRBJ1-4
V: TRBV19
D: NA
CDR3: ASSIQVATNEKLF

J: TRBJ1-2
V: TRBV6-5
D: TRBD1
CDR3: ASSYTIQGRRGYT

J: TRBJ2-7
V: TRBV2
D: TRBD1
CDR3: ASRRQGVDSYEQY

J: TRBJ1-2
V: TRBV27
D: NA
CDR3: ASSPTTGFYGYT

J: TRBJ2-3
V: TRBV5-1
D: NA
CDR3: ASSLLGTYTDTQY

J: TRBJ1-2
V: TRBV19
D: NA
CDR3: ASSKLFYGYT

J: TRBJ1-1
V: TRBV28
D: NA
CDR3: ASGGGLNTEAF

J: TRBJ2-1
V: TRBV7-8
D: NA
CDR3: ASSLRVPGKYLFNEQF

J: TRBJ1-2
V: TRBV6-2/TRBV6-3
D: NA
CDR3: ASSPPQNNYGYT

J: TRBJ1-2
V: TRBV5-5
D: NA
CDR3: ASSLEGNGYT

J: TRBJ2-5
V: TRBV5-1
D: TRBD2
CDR3: ASSLASTSGKGYQETQY

J: TRBJ2-7
V: TRBV14
D: NA
CDR3: ASSQGIDRIYEQY

J: TRBJ1-5
V: TRBV19
D: TRBD1
CDR3: ASGGQMNQPQH

J: TRBJ1-5
V: TRBV28
D: TRBD1
CDR3: ASSQITGGRQPQH

J: TRBJ2-7
V: TRBV12-3/TRBV12-4
D: NA
CDR3: ASSLAILYEQY

J: TRBJ1-2
V: TRBV30
D: TRBD1
CDR3: AWMRGQGILNYGYT

J: TRBJ1-5
V: TRBV6-2/TRBV6-3
D: TRBD1
CDR3: ASSRQGFQPQH

J: TRBJ2-2
V: TRBV29-1
D: TRBD1
CDR3: SAKGTGETGELF

J: TRBJ2-3
V: TRBV29-1
D: TRBD1
CDR3: SVEMSGSWTGGPDTQY

J: TRBJ1-1
V: TRBV6-5
D: NA
CDR3: ASPLSGSTEAF

J: TRBJ2-7
V: TRBV4-1
D: TRBD2
CDR3: ASSPAFSGVYEQY

J: TRBJ1-5
V: TRBV5-8
D: TRBD1
CDR3: ASSFRYTTGGDQPQH

J: TRBJ1-2
V: TRBV10-2
D: TRBD1
CDR3: ASSEPLDRERNYGYT

J: TRBJ1-4
V: TRBV5-6
D: TRBD1
CDR3: ASSPGTGATNEKLF

J: TRBJ1-2
V: TRBV6-4
D: TRBD1
CDR3: ASSDSTGHYGYT

J: TRBJ2-3
V: TRBV5-6
D: TRBD1
CDR3: ASSLAVWTGGGAANTQY

J: TRBJ2-4
V: TRBV11-3
D: TRBD1
CDR3: ASSLEGTGAKEGSLQY

J: TRBJ2-5
V: TRBV28
D: TRBD2
CDR3: ASSFGTSGKETQY